This T cell receptor (beta chain) was retrieved from a study of cytomegalovirus exposure and HLA in healthy donors. Use of 60 Vbeta and 13 Jbeta primers characterized the PCR. Repertoires were generated with immunoSEQ multiplex PCR, while TCRdb's copy carries only in-frame clones and drops some. This table holds 60,000 to 95,000 clones, about 79% found once. Study-level results: Likely technical artifact: a cluster of highly shared sequence variants. The classifier was said to identify cytomegalovirus status with high specificity and sensitivity. In a later analysis, V- and J-gene trimming of beta chains associated with a DCLRE1C missense variant, replicated independently.

This clone was found a few times. The antigen remains unidentified. Trimming stripped 5 bases from V and 1 base from J, with 8 bases between. The CDR3 consists of 12 residues. Germline CDR1 reads SQVTM; CDR2 reads ANQGSEA. This chain links TRBV29-1 with TRBJ1-1; D uncertain. The receptor was isolated from a man aged 70-80 years in good health and CMV-seropositive. Sequencing was done on a sample of PBMCs. Here the CDR3 DNA reads TGCAGCGTTCGTCGACAGAACACTGAAGCTTTCTTT. Translating gives CSVRRQNTEAFF.